This T cell receptor beta chain originates from a study of blood T cell repertoires in COVID-19. Across about two dozen US areas, participants ranged in age from 18 to 89 years. Symptom resolution, clearance, or two negative PCRs marked the recovered donors of Cohort 3. The CDR3 covers 12 residues. Germline V gives CDR1 SGHRS, CDR2 YFSETQ. Trimming took 4 bases from V and 8 from J, leaving 10 bases between them. Under the authors' procedure: Estimation of nucleated cell counts relied on the amplification of reference gene primers. Profiling relied on immunoSEQ multiplex PCR, and the TCRdb table lists in-frame clones only, not all of them. That table furnishes V, J and clone size, whereas the DNA furnished D and trimming. The sample consists of some 130,000 clones, roughly four fifths of them appearing once.

The chain joins TRBV5-1 to TRBJ1-5; possibly TRBD1 for D (6 bases). Sequenced input: PBMCs or T cells enriched from blood (not recorded which). The sequence came from a man aged 25-40 years who had recovered from COVID-19. In DNA form, the CDR3 reads TGCGCCAGCAGCCCCAGGGGTAAGCCCCAGCATTTT. Translation: CASSPRGKPQHF.